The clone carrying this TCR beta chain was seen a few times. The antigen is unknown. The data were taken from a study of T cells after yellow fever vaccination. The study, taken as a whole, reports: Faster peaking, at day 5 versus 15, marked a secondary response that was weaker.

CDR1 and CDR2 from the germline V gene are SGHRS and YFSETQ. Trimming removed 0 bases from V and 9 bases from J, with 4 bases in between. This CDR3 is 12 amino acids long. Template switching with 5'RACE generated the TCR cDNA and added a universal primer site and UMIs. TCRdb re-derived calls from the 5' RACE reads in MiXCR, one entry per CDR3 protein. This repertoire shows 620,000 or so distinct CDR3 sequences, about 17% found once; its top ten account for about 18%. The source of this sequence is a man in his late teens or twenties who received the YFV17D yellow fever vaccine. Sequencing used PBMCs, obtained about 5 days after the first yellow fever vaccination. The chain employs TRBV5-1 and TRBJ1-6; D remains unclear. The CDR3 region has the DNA TGCGCCAGCAGCTTGGAGAGTTCACCCCTCCACTTT. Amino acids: CASSLESSPLHF. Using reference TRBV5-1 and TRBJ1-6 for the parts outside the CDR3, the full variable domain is KAGVTQTPRYLIKTRGQQVTLSCSPISGHRSVSWYQQTPGQGLQFLFEYFSETQRNKGNFPGRFSGRQFSNSRSEMNVSTLELGDSALYLCASSLESSPLHFGNGTRLTVT.